The TCR beta chain described here comes from a study of human T cells and chemical hapten exposure. Study-level information: Upper back patch tests used 0.01% DPC, scored after 6 days. Per-sample variation in TCR yield stemmed mainly from small pooled library volume differences.

TCRdb re-derived calls from the RACE reads in MiXCR, one entry per CDR3 protein. Among fewer than 300,000 distinct CDR3 sequences listed, 7.5% to 8% were seen once. The time point: pre-sensitization, week 0. Treatment in this sample: therapeutic diphenylcyclopropenone sensitization with weekly scalp DPC. The study enrolled 18 to 70-year-old alopecia patients suitable for DPC. This clonotype was counted ten times or more. Losses at the gene ends were 4 bases for V and 1 base for J; bases not matched to a gene: 10. Germline V gene data show CDR1 as SGDLS and CDR2 as YYNGEE. This CDR3 is 17 amino acids long.

The sequences come from whole blood, collected in connection with sensitization to the hapten diphenylcyclopropenone (DPC). The source of this sequence is a man aged 18 to 29 with alopecia areata. Some clones in this sample may be carry-over from other donors' samples. The chain couples TRBV9 to TRBJ2-1; the match to TRBD2 covers 8 bases. The CDR3 DNA reads TGTGCCAGCAGCAAAGGGGTTAGCGGGGTGTCCTACAATGAGCAGTTCTTC. Its protein product is CASSKGVSGVSYNEQFF. Full variable domain (remainder filled in from reference TRBV9 and TRBJ2-1): DSGVTQTPKHLITATGQRVTLRCSPRSGDLSVYWYQQSLDQGLQFLIQYYNGEERAKGNILERFSAQQFPDLHSELNLSSLELGDSALYFCASSKGVSGVSYNEQFFGPGTRLTVL.